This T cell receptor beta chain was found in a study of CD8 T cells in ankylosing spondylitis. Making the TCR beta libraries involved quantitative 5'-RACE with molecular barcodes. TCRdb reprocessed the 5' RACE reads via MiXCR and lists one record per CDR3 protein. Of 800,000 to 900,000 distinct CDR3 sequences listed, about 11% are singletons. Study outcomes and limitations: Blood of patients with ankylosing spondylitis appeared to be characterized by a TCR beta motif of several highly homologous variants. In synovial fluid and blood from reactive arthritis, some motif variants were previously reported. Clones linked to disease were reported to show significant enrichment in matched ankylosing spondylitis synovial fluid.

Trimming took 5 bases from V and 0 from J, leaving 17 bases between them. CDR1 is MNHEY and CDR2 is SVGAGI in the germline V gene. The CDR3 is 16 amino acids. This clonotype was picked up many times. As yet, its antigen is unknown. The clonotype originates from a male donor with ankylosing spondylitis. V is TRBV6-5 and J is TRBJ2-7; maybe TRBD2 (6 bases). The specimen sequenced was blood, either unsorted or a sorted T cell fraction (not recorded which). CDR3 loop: CASSHPPGGSSYEQYF. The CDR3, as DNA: TGTGCCAGCAGTCACCCTCCTGGGGGGAGCTCCTACGAGCAGTACTTC.